This T cell receptor (beta chain) was found in a study of blood T cell repertoires in COVID-19 (TCRdb year 2020). With regard to the full study: Collaborator samples came from the United States, Italy and Spain and covered acute and convalescent phases of COVID-19. Samples were obtained from the ongoing ImmuneRACE study (first 160 participants) and from some 1,200 subjects provided by 6 global collaborators. The sample metadata nearly always contained a de-identified subject ID, COVID-19 status, age in years and sex. The repertoires were released in a freely available public database meant as a resource for research on the immune response to SARS-CoV-2. The material from the prospective study consisted of cDNA or gDNA derived from T cells, B-cell-depleted T cells, or PBMCs. Subjects who had been exposed to COVID-19, were actively infected with it, or had recovered from it provided the deeply sampled blood TCRbeta repertoires that made up the dataset. Where available, HLA class I and class II types were obtained from metadata supplied by the sample provider rather than from assay-based typing.

Reading the germline V gene (reference sequence) gives CDR1 LNHDA and CDR2 SQIVND. The CDR3, cysteine through phenylalanine, is 16 amino acids long. Only the CDR3 part of the read is kept: 48 bases, read in frame from the first base. Between the V and J ends, shortened by 5 bases and 1 base respectively, the junction contains 16 bases. Overall study results and their limits: The amount of clinical and demographic metadata varied by source and participant and was provided uncurated.

In the prospective study, participants were roughly 18 to 95 years old, resided in around 25 geographic areas of the United States, and were enrolled through a virtual design. To assign participants to cohorts, the prospective study relied on clinical history that participants themselves reported in a screening survey and a study questionnaire. Each participant in the prospective study had whole blood, serum and a nasopharyngeal or oropharyngeal swab collected by mobile phlebotomists. Participants in the prospective study had the option to provide additional blood draws and questionnaires over a roughly two-month period. Before DNA extraction, blood samples from the prospective study were shipped at room temperature or frozen. As for this clone: There is no known antigen for this receptor. Per-base quality was not reported, and no clone a single base away is much larger than it.

TCRbeta CDR3 regions were amplified from genomic DNA by means of the immunoSEQ Assay, a bias-controlled multiplex PCR. The paper's data handling went like this. The number of nucleated cells in each sample was estimated by amplification of reference gene primers within the assay. To quantify the absolute abundance of each unique TCRbeta CDR3 rearrangement, sequence reads were collapsed and filtered. For each sample, productive Simpson clonality was calculated by taking the square root of Simpson's diversity index across productive rearrangements. This is the immuneACCESS table as TCRdb keeps it, with only in-frame sequences that have V and J called. A part of the clones is gone; compared with another copy, unresolved V genes explain less than half, and the rest is unexplained. Clonal size and the V and J genes are those of that table, whereas D and trimming came from the DNA. The sample profile shows 240,000 or so clones; about 86% of them were found once. Of the sample, 3% to 4% falls within the top ten clones.

The material sequenced was PBMCs or T cells enriched from blood (not recorded which). The sequence derives from a woman in her thirties or forties with acute COVID-19. This chain joins TRBV19 to TRBJ2-3; the D gene is perhaps TRBD2, from 6 matching bases. The CDR3 loop reads CASSGRSGARTDTQYF. Read as DNA, the sequence is TGTGCCAGTAGTGGACGTAGCGGCGCCCGCACAGATACGCAGTATTTT.